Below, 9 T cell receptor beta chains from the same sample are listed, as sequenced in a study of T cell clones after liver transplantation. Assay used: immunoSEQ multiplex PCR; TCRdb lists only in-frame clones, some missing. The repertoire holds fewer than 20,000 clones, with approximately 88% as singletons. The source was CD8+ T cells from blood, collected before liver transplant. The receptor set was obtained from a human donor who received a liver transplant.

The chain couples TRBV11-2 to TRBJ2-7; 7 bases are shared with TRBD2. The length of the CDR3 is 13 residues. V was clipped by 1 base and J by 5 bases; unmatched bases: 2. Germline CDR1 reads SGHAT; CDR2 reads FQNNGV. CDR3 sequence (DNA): TGTGCCAGCAGCTTAGTGGGGGGGAACGAGCAGTACTTC. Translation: CASSLVGGNEQYF.

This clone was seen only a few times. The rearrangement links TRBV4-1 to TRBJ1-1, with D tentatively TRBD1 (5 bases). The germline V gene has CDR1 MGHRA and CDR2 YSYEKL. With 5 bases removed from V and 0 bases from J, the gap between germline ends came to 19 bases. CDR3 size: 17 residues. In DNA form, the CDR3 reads TGCGCCAGCAGCGAAAGGGGCGAAGCAGGGTTGAACACTGAAGCTTTCTTT. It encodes CASSERGEAGLNTEAFF.

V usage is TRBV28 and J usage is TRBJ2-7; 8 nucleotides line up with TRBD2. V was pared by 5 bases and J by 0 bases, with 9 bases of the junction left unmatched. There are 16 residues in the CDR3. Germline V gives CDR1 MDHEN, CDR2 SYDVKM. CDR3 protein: CASSPHSGTPSYEQYF. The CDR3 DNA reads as TGTGCCAGCAGTCCCCATAGCGGGACCCCCTCCTACGAGCAGTACTTC.

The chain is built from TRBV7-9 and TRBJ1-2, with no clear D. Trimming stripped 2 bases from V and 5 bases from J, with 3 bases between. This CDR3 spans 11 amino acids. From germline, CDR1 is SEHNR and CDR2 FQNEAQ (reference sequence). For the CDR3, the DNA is TGTGCCAGCAGCTTAAGATATGGCTACACCTTC. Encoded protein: CASSLRYGYTF.

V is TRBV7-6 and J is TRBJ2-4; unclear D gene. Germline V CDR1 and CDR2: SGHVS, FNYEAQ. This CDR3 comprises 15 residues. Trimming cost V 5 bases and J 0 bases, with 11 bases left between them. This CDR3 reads CASSPLGGAKNIQYF. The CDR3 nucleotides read TGTGCCAGCAGCCCATTAGGTGGAGCCAAAAACATTCAGTACTTC.

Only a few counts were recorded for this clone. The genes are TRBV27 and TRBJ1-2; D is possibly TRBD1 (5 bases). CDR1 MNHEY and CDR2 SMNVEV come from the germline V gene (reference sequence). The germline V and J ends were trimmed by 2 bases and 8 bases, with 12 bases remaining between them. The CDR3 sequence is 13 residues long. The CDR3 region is CASSLGQGVGYTF. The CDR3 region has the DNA TGTGCCAGCAGTTTAGGCCAGGGAGTAGGCTACACCTTC.

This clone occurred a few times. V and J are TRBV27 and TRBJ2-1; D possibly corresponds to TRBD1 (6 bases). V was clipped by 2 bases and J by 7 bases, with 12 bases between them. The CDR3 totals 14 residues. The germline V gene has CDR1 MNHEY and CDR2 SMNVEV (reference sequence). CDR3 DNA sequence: TGTGCCAGCAGTTTAACAGGGTCTTATAATGAGCAGTTCTTC. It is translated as CASSLTGSYNEQFF.

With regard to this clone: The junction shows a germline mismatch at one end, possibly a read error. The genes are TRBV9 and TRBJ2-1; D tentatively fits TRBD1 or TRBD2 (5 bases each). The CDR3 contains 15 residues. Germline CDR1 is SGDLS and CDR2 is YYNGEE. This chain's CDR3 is CASNVDGTTYGEQFF. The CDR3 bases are TGTGCCAGCAACGTAGACGGGACCACGTACGGTGAGCAGTTCTTC. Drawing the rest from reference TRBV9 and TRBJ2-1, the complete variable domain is DSGVTQTPKHLITATGQRVTLRCSPRSGDLSVYWYQQSLDQGLQFLIQYYNGEERAKGNILERFSAQQFPDLHSELNLSSLELGDSALYFCASNVDGTTYGEQFFGPGTRLTVL.

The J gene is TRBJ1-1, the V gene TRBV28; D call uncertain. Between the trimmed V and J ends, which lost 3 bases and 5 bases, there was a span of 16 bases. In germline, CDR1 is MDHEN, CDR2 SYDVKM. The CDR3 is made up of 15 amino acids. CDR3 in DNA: TGTGCCAGCAGTTTCCCTAGGGAAGGGAGGACTGAAGCTTTCTTT. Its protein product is CASSFPREGRTEAFF.